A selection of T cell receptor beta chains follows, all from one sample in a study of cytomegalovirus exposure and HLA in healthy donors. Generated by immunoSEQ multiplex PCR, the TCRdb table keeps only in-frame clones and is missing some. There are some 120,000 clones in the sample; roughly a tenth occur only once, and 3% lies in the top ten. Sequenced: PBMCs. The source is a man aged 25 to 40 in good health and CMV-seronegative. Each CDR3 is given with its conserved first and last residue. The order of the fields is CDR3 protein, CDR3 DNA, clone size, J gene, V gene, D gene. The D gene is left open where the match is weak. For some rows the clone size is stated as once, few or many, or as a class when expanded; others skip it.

CASSSHLDEQYF | TGTGCCAGCAGCTCACACCTGGACGAGCAGTACTTC | few | TRBJ2-7 | TRBV13 | .
CASSVGQGEDSPLHF | TGTGCCAGCAGCGTGGGACAGGGAGAGGATTCACCCCTCCACTTT | . | TRBJ1-6 | TRBV7-9 | TRBD1
CASSLDRGAYNEQFF | TGTGCCAGCAGTTTGGACAGGGGGGCATACAATGAGCAGTTCTTC | . | TRBJ2-1 | TRBV27 | TRBD1
CASSLDRRTFQPQHF | TGTGCCAGCAGCTTAGATAGGAGGACCTTTCAGCCCCAGCATTTT | few | TRBJ1-5 | TRBV11-2 | .
CASSKTGGKGTEAFF | TGTGCCAGCAGCAAGACAGGGGGAAAAGGCACTGAAGCTTTCTTT | . | TRBJ1-1 | TRBV9 | TRBD1
CSVIPGQENIQYF | TGCAGCGTTATACCGGGACAGGAAAACATTCAGTACTTC | few | TRBJ2-4 | TRBV29-1 | TRBD1
CASSGPGLPYEQYF | TGCGCCAGCAGCGGACCGGGACTTCCCTACGAGCAGTACTTC | few | TRBJ2-7 | TRBV5-1 | .
CASLRLATNPLNTGELFF | TGTGCCAGCCTTCGACTAGCTACCAATCCTCTTAACACCGGGGAGCTGTTTTTT | few | TRBJ2-2 | TRBV28 | TRBD2
CASSELAGSYNEQFF | TGTGCCAGCAGTGAACTAGCGGGCTCCTACAATGAGCAGTTCTTC | many | TRBJ2-1 | TRBV6-1 | TRBD2
CASSGTGYQPQHF | TGTGCCAGCAGCGGGACAGGGTATCAGCCCCAGCATTTT | . | TRBJ1-5 | TRBV27 | TRBD1
CASTKGQGTDTQYF | TGTGCCAGCACCAAAGGACAGGGCACAGATACGCAGTATTTT | few | TRBJ2-3 | TRBV25-1 | TRBD1
CASSLRTEANEKLFF | TGTGCCAGCAGCCTCCGGACTGAAGCTAATGAAAAACTGTTTTTT | few | TRBJ1-4 | TRBV14 | .
CASSLSNSGTGGYEQYF | TGTGCCAGCAGTTTATCGAACTCCGGGACAGGGGGCTACGAGCAGTACTTC | . | TRBJ2-7 | TRBV27 | TRBD1
CASSLSGSQETQYF | TGCGCCAGCAGCTTGTCCGGGAGTCAAGAGACCCAGTACTTC | . | TRBJ2-5 | TRBV5-1 | .
CASRSGQRSNQPQHF | TGTGCCAGCAGGTCGGGACAGCGTAGCAATCAGCCCCAGCATTTT | . | TRBJ1-5 | TRBV28 | TRBD1
CASAGGMIDTQYF | TGTGCCTCCGCCGGGGGGATGATAGATACGCAGTATTTT | few | TRBJ2-3 | TRBV30 | TRBD2
CASSPGGVRETQYF | TGTGCCAGCAGCCCCGGGGGGGTAAGAGAGACCCAGTACTTC | few | TRBJ2-5 | TRBV11-3 | TRBD2
CASSQQGSGLALTDTQYF | TGTGCCAGCAGCCAACAGGGGTCGGGACTAGCGCTCACAGATACGCAGTATTTT | . | TRBJ2-3 | TRBV28 | TRBD2
CASSLLAGPYEQYF | TGTGCCAGCAGCTTACTAGCGGGGCCCTACGAGCAGTACTTC | . | TRBJ2-7 | TRBV28 | TRBD2
CAWSVLSQPQHF | TGTGCCTGGAGTGTATTGAGTCAGCCCCAGCATTTT | . | TRBJ1-5 | TRBV30 | .
CASREQGATYGYTF | TGTGCCAGTAGGGAACAGGGGGCCACCTATGGCTACACCTTC | few | TRBJ1-2 | TRBV19 | TRBD1
CASSPTTGNHGYTF | TGTGCCAGCAGCCCCACCACAGGGAATCATGGCTACACCTTC | . | TRBJ1-2 | TRBV7-2 | .
CASSQVLASGGGNTGELFF | TGCGCCAGCAGCCAAGTCTTGGCTAGCGGGGGGGGGAACACCGGGGAGCTGTTTTTT | . | TRBJ2-2 | TRBV4-1 | TRBD2
CASSYSELRETQYF | TGTGCCAGCAGTTACTCAGAACTTCGAGAGACCCAGTACTTC | . | TRBJ2-5 | TRBV6-5 | .
CASSNTGSNQPQHF | TGTGCCAGTAGCAACACAGGTAGCAATCAGCCCCAGCATTTT | . | TRBJ1-5 | TRBV19 | .
CASSIVRQGTEAFF | TGTGCCAGTAGTATAGTGAGACAGGGCACTGAAGCTTTCTTT | few | TRBJ1-1 | TRBV19 | TRBD1
CAWSVSPSGSEQFF | TGTGCCTGGAGTGTAAGTCCTAGCGGTAGTGAGCAGTTCTTC | . | TRBJ2-1 | TRBV30 | TRBD2
CASMEGGNNEKLFF | TGTGCCAGCATGGAAGGGGGTAATAATGAAAAACTGTTTTTT | . | TRBJ1-4 | TRBV28 | .
CASSSVPTTNEKLFF | TGCGCCAGCAGCTCAGTCCCGACAACTAATGAAAAACTGTTTTTT | few | TRBJ1-4 | TRBV5-1 | .
CASSPRETGKDTQYF | TGTGCCAGCTCACCACGAGAGACAGGAAAAGATACGCAGTATTTT | . | TRBJ2-3 | TRBV18 | .
CASSGESGNTIYF | TGCGCCAGCAGTGGAGAGTCTGGAAACACCATATATTTT | few | TRBJ1-3 | TRBV10-1 | .
CASSLGGLAAYEQYF | TGTGCCAGCAGCTTAGGTGGACTAGCGGCCTACGAGCAGTACTTC | . | TRBJ2-7 | TRBV7-2 | TRBD2
CASSGPGSGNTIYF | TGTGCCAGCAGTGGGCCAGGCTCTGGAAACACCATATATTTT | . | TRBJ1-3 | TRBV2 | .
CASSLLPGNTEAFF | TGCGCCAGCAGCCTCCTCCCGGGGAACACTGAAGCTTTCTTT | few | TRBJ1-1 | TRBV4-3 | .
CSVPTGSEQYF | TGCAGCGTACCGACAGGTTCCGAGCAGTACTTC | . | TRBJ2-7 | TRBV29-1 | .
CASKLTGGSNEQFF | TGCGCCAGCAAACTAACAGGGGGGTCCAATGAGCAGTTCTTC | . | TRBJ2-1 | TRBV5-1 | TRBD1
CASSLGGRRIRETQYF | TGCGCCAGCAGCTTGGGAGGTAGAAGGATTCGAGAGACCCAGTACTTC | once | TRBJ2-5 | TRBV5-1 | .
CASGSGGLQETQYF | TGTGCCAGCGGCTCTGGAGGACTGCAAGAGACCCAGTACTTC | . | TRBJ2-5 | TRBV9 | .
CASSVGRQQYGSGYTF | TGTGCCAGCAGCGTGGGTCGACAGCAATACGGGAGTGGCTACACCTTC | . | TRBJ1-2 | TRBV5-4 | .
CAISESDRWGYNEQFF | TGTGCCATCAGTGAGTCAGACAGGTGGGGCTACAATGAGCAGTTCTTC | . | TRBJ2-1 | TRBV10-3 | .
CASSLAQGGYEQYF | TGCGCCAGCAGCTTGGCTCAGGGAGGGTACGAGCAGTACTTC | . | TRBJ2-7 | TRBV5-1 | TRBD2
CASSLDWSNQPQHF | TGTGCCAGCAGTTTGGACTGGAGCAATCAGCCCCAGCATTTT | few | TRBJ1-5 | TRBV7-9 | .
CASSLRWPGGQQETQYF | TGTGCCAGCAGCTTAAGATGGCCGGGAGGGCAACAAGAGACCCAGTACTTC | . | TRBJ2-5 | TRBV7-2 | TRBD2
CASGGGLTSVHEQYF | TGTGCTAGTGGGGGAGGGTTGACTAGCGTCCACGAGCAGTACTTC | few | TRBJ2-7 | TRBV12-5 | TRBD2
CASSFLGGNTEAFF | TGTGCCAGCAGTTTCCTCGGCGGGAACACTGAAGCTTTCTTT | few | TRBJ1-1 | TRBV27 | .
CASSLALPGGYTF | TGCGCCAGCAGCTTGGCCCTTCCGGGGGGCTACACCTTC | few | TRBJ1-2 | TRBV5-1 | .